The TCR beta chain described here comes from a study of human T cells and chemical hapten exposure. Time point reported: patch test 2, 6 weeks after DPC sensitization. Treatment specified: therapeutic diphenylcyclopropenone sensitization with weekly scalp DPC. TCRdb fed the RACE reads into MiXCR, producing one record per CDR3 protein. The sample records just over 350,000 distinct CDR3 sequences, roughly 6% being singletons. This clonotype was detected many times. V lost 5 bases and J 3 bases, leaving 14 bases between the germline ends. CDR1 is MNHEY and CDR2 is SMNVEV in the germline V gene (reference sequence). The length of the CDR3 is 15 residues.

The input for sequencing was whole blood, taken in connection with sensitization to the hapten diphenylcyclopropenone (DPC). This chain joins TRBV27 and TRBJ2-1, with D tentatively TRBD1 (6 bases). This receptor was obtained from a woman under 30 with alopecia areata. Some clones in this sample may be carry-over from other donors' samples. CDR3 amino acids: CASSLDRSIYNEQFF. The CDR3 DNA reads TGTGCCAGCAGTCTCGACAGGAGCATCTACAATGAGCAGTTCTTC.